One and the same sample provided the 19 T cell receptor beta chains below, sequenced in a study of CXCR3-negative and CXCR3-positive naive CD8 T cells. The antigens these receptors bind are not known. Study results and caveats: TRB CDR3s of CXCR3-positive naive cells were more hydrophobic than those of CXCR3-negative naive cells.

In preparing the TRB cDNA libraries, 5' RACE with UMI labels was used. TCRdb reanalyzed the 5' RACE reads and collapses them to one entry per CDR3 protein, without DNA. This sample's clone table lists approximately 7,300 distinct CDR3 sequences. Sequenced input: naive CXCR3+ CD8+ T cells from blood. Subset indicated: CD45RO-CCR7+CD27+CD95- naive CD8+ T cells expressing CXCR3 (TNR3+). The receptors stem from a human donor in good health. Some clones in this sample may be carry-over from other donors' samples.

The chain is built from TRBV4-2 and TRBJ1-2; without DNA, the TCRdb call of TRBD1 cannot be checked. The CDR3 has 17 amino acids. CDR1 is LGHNA and CDR2 is YNFKEQ in the germline V gene. CDR3 protein: CASSQPGQGEGDYGYTF.

V usage is TRBV5-1 and J usage is TRBJ2-2. CDR1 is SGHRS, CDR2 YFSETQ, per germline. The CDR3 has 14 residues. CDR3 sequence: CASSFYSGTGELFF.

The J gene is TRBJ2-5, the V gene TRBV12-3 or TRBV12-4. This CDR3 comprises 11 residues. This CDR3 reads CASSSEETQYF.

Judged by frequency, this clonotype is medium-sized. This chain uses TRBV29-1 with TRBJ2-1; without DNA, the TCRdb call of TRBD1 cannot be checked. CDR3 length equals 14 residues. Germline V gene sequence: CDR1 SQVTM, CDR2 ANQGSEA. CDR3 region: CSVVPGPSYNEQFF.

V is TRBV7-9 and J is TRBJ2-7; TCRdb outputs TRBD2, but without DNA this stays unchecked. CDR1 is SEHNR, CDR2 FQNEAQ, per germline (reference sequence). The CDR3 has 14 residues. The CDR3 loop reads CASEDPGTSGEQYF.

The V and J genes are TRBV4-3 and TRBJ1-1. The CDR3 has 14 residues. Germline CDR1 reads LGHNA; CDR2 reads YSLEER. CDR3 sequence: CASSLDPMNTEAFF.

This clonotype is labeled medium-sized (0.01 to 0.1%) based on frequency. This chain joins TRBV29-1 and TRBJ2-3. The CDR3 consists of 12 residues. Germline V gives CDR1 SQVTM, CDR2 ANQGSEA. CDR3 sequence: CSVEDIADTQYF.

This clonotype is identified as medium-sized from frequency. This chain links TRBV29-1 with TRBJ2-6. Germline values: CDR1 SQVTM, CDR2 ANQGSEA. This CDR3 region has 13 residues. This CDR3 reads CSVEEAGANVLTF.

This chain connects TRBV29-1 to TRBJ2-7; the TRBD2 assignment by TCRdb is unverifiable without DNA. The CDR3 spans 14 residues. The V gene's germline CDR1 is SQVTM and CDR2 ANQGSEA. The CDR3: CSVEDGGLALEQYF.

This clonotype shows up as medium-sized by frequency. The rearrangement joins TRBV29-1 to TRBJ1-1. Germline V gives CDR1 SQVTM, CDR2 ANQGSEA. The CDR3 is 12 amino acids. The CDR3: CSVESVNTEAFF.

This clonotype is identified as medium-sized from frequency. This chain joins TRBV29-1 and TRBJ1-1; the D gene TCRdb calls, TRBD1, cannot be checked with no DNA. Germline-derived CDR1 and CDR2 are SQVTM and ANQGSEA. The length of the CDR3 is 13 residues. The chain's CDR3 is CSVDVDRGTEAFF.

By frequency, this clonotype registers medium-sized. J is TRBJ2-7 and V is TRBV11-2; lacking DNA, the TRBD1 call made by TCRdb goes unchecked. There are 15 residues in the CDR3. The germline gives CDR1 SGHAT, CDR2 FQNNGV. This CDR3 reads CASSLRQEGPYEQYF.

By frequency, this clonotype registers medium-sized. This chain connects TRBV7-9 to TRBJ2-1. CDR1 and CDR2 from the germline V gene are SEHNR and FQNEAQ (reference sequence). This CDR3 has 15 residues. CDR3 sequence: CASSLRTLGYNEQFF.

The genes are TRBV29-1 and TRBJ2-1; the TCRdb call, TRBD2, lacks DNA for checking. CDR3 length: 14 amino acids. Germline CDR1 reads SQVTM; CDR2 reads ANQGSEA. This CDR3 reads CSVEIAGELYEQFF.

This clonotype is medium-sized by frequency. The chain combines TRBV28 with TRBJ2-7; TCRdb returns TRBD1, unconfirmable since there is no DNA. This CDR3 is 16 amino acids long. Germline CDR1 MDHEN, CDR2 SYDVKM. The CDR3 loop reads CASSLPPGVSSYEQYF.

V usage is TRBV6-5 and J usage is TRBJ2-7. Germline CDR1 MNHEY, CDR2 SVGAGI. The CDR3 covers 12 residues. The CDR3 loop reads CASSYNRLEQYF.

This chain joins TRBV29-1 and TRBJ1-2; TCRdb's assignment of TRBD1 cannot be checked, as there is no DNA. Germline values: CDR1 SQVTM, CDR2 ANQGSEA. The CDR3 is made up of 12 amino acids. The CDR3 sequence is CSVQGGFYGYTF. The full variable domain, its missing parts supplied by reference TRBV29-1 and TRBJ1-2, is SAVISQKPSRDICQRGTSLTIQCQVDSQVTMMFWYRQQPGQSLTLIATANQGSEATYESGFVIDKFPISRPNLTFSTLTVSNMSPEDSSIYLCSVQGGFYGYTFGSGTRLTVV.

Frequency places this clonotype as medium-sized (0.01 to 0.1%). CDR3 protein: CASSYRRDRAYEQYF. This sequence joins TRBV25-1 and TRBJ2-7; TCRdb proposes TRBD1, but this gene call is untestable without DNA. Germline loops: CDR1 MGHDK, CDR2 SYGVNS. This CDR3 comprises 15 residues.

The chain combines TRBV4-1 with TRBJ2-7. The CDR3 has 14 amino acids. The germline gives CDR1 MGHRA, CDR2 YSYEKL. CDR3 in amino acids: CASSQAAADYEQYF.